The rows below give T cell receptor beta chains drawn from one sample of a study of shared clonotypes between healthy human individuals. Using immunoSEQ multiplex PCR, the repertoire was profiled, and TCRdb retains in-frame clones only, with some absent. Of millions of clones in the sample, over 90% were seen once. The sequencing sample was made of naive CD4+ T cells from PBMCs. The receptor set was obtained from a man between 18 and 35 years old in good health. Some clones in this sample may be carry-over from other donors' samples. Both conserved end residues are part of each CDR3. The D gene is left open where the match is weak. A clone size is listed for some rows: how often the clone was seen (once, few, many), or a class if it is expanded.

j_call clone_size d_call v_call cdr3_length cdr3_nt cdr3_aa
TRBJ2-5 - - TRBV5-1 14 TGCGCCAGCAGCTTGGGGGGCAGCCAAGAGACCCAGTACTTC CASSLGGSQETQYF
TRBJ2-7 once - TRBV20-1 11 TGCAGTGCCTCACAGCTCTACGAGCAGTACTTC CSASQLYEQYF
TRBJ2-3 once - TRBV7-2 14 TGTGCCAGCAGCTCTTGGACTAGCACAGATACGCAGTATTTT CASSSWTSTDTQYF
TRBJ2-3 - - TRBV5-5 16 TGTGCCAGCAGCTTGTCTACACAGAGCTTAACAGATACGCAGTATTTT CASSLSTQSLTDTQYF
TRBJ2-7 - - TRBV4-2 14 TGTGCCAGCAGCCAAGAGTCTAGCGACTCGGGGGCCTACTTC CASSQESSDSGAYF
TRBJ2-7 - - TRBV13 15 TGTGCCAGCAGCTTGGGGCCGGGGGTTACCTACGAGCAGTACTTC CASSLGPGVTYEQYF
TRBJ1-1 - - TRBV5-4 13 TGTGCCAGCAGCTTGTGGCAGGGACCTGAAGCTTTCTTT CASSLWQGPEAFF
TRBJ2-5 - TRBD2 TRBV30 14 TGTGCCTGGAGTCCGCCGGGGGGTCGGGAGACCCAGTACTTC CAWSPPGGRETQYF
TRBJ2-2 - TRBD2 TRBV28 15 TGTGCCAGCAGGTCACCGGGAGGAGGGACCGGGGAGCTGTTTTTT CASRSPGGGTGELFF
TRBJ2-4 - - TRBV18 16 TGTGCCAGCTCACCACCGGGCAACGCCCGCGGGCACATTCAGTACTTC CASSPPGNARGHIQYF
TRBJ2-7 - - TRBV5-1 15 TGCGCCAGCAGCTTGGTCGTCTGGGGCGGTGACGAGCAGTACTTC CASSLVVWGGDEQYF
TRBJ2-5 - - TRBV7-9 14 TGTGCCAGCAGCTTAAGCAGCCTCGGAGAGACCCAGTACTTC CASSLSSLGETQYF
TRBJ2-7 - - TRBV2 14 TGTGCCAGCAGTGAAAGGAGTCCGGCGCGCGAGCAGTACTTC CASSERSPAREQYF
TRBJ2-5 - TRBD2 TRBV2 14 TGTGCCAGCCTCAGCGGGAGGGCCGACGAGACCCAGTACTTC CASLSGRADETQYF
TRBJ2-1 - - TRBV30 12 TGTGCCTCTTCCCCAGACCACAATGAGCAGTTCTTC CASSPDHNEQFF